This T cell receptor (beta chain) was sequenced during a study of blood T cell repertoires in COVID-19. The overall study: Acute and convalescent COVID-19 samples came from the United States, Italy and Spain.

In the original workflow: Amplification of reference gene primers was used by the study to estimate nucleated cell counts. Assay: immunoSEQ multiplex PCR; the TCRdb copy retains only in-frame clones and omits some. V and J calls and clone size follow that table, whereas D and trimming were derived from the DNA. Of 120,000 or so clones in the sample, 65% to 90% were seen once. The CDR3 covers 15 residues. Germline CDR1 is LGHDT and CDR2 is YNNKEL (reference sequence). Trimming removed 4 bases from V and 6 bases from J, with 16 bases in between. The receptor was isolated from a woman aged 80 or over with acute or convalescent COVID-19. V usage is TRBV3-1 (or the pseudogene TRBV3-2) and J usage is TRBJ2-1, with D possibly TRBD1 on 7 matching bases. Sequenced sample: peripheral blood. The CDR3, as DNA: TGTGCCAGCAGCCCTGGGACAGAGGGGGGCAATGAGCAGTTCTTC. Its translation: CASSPGTEGGNEQFF.